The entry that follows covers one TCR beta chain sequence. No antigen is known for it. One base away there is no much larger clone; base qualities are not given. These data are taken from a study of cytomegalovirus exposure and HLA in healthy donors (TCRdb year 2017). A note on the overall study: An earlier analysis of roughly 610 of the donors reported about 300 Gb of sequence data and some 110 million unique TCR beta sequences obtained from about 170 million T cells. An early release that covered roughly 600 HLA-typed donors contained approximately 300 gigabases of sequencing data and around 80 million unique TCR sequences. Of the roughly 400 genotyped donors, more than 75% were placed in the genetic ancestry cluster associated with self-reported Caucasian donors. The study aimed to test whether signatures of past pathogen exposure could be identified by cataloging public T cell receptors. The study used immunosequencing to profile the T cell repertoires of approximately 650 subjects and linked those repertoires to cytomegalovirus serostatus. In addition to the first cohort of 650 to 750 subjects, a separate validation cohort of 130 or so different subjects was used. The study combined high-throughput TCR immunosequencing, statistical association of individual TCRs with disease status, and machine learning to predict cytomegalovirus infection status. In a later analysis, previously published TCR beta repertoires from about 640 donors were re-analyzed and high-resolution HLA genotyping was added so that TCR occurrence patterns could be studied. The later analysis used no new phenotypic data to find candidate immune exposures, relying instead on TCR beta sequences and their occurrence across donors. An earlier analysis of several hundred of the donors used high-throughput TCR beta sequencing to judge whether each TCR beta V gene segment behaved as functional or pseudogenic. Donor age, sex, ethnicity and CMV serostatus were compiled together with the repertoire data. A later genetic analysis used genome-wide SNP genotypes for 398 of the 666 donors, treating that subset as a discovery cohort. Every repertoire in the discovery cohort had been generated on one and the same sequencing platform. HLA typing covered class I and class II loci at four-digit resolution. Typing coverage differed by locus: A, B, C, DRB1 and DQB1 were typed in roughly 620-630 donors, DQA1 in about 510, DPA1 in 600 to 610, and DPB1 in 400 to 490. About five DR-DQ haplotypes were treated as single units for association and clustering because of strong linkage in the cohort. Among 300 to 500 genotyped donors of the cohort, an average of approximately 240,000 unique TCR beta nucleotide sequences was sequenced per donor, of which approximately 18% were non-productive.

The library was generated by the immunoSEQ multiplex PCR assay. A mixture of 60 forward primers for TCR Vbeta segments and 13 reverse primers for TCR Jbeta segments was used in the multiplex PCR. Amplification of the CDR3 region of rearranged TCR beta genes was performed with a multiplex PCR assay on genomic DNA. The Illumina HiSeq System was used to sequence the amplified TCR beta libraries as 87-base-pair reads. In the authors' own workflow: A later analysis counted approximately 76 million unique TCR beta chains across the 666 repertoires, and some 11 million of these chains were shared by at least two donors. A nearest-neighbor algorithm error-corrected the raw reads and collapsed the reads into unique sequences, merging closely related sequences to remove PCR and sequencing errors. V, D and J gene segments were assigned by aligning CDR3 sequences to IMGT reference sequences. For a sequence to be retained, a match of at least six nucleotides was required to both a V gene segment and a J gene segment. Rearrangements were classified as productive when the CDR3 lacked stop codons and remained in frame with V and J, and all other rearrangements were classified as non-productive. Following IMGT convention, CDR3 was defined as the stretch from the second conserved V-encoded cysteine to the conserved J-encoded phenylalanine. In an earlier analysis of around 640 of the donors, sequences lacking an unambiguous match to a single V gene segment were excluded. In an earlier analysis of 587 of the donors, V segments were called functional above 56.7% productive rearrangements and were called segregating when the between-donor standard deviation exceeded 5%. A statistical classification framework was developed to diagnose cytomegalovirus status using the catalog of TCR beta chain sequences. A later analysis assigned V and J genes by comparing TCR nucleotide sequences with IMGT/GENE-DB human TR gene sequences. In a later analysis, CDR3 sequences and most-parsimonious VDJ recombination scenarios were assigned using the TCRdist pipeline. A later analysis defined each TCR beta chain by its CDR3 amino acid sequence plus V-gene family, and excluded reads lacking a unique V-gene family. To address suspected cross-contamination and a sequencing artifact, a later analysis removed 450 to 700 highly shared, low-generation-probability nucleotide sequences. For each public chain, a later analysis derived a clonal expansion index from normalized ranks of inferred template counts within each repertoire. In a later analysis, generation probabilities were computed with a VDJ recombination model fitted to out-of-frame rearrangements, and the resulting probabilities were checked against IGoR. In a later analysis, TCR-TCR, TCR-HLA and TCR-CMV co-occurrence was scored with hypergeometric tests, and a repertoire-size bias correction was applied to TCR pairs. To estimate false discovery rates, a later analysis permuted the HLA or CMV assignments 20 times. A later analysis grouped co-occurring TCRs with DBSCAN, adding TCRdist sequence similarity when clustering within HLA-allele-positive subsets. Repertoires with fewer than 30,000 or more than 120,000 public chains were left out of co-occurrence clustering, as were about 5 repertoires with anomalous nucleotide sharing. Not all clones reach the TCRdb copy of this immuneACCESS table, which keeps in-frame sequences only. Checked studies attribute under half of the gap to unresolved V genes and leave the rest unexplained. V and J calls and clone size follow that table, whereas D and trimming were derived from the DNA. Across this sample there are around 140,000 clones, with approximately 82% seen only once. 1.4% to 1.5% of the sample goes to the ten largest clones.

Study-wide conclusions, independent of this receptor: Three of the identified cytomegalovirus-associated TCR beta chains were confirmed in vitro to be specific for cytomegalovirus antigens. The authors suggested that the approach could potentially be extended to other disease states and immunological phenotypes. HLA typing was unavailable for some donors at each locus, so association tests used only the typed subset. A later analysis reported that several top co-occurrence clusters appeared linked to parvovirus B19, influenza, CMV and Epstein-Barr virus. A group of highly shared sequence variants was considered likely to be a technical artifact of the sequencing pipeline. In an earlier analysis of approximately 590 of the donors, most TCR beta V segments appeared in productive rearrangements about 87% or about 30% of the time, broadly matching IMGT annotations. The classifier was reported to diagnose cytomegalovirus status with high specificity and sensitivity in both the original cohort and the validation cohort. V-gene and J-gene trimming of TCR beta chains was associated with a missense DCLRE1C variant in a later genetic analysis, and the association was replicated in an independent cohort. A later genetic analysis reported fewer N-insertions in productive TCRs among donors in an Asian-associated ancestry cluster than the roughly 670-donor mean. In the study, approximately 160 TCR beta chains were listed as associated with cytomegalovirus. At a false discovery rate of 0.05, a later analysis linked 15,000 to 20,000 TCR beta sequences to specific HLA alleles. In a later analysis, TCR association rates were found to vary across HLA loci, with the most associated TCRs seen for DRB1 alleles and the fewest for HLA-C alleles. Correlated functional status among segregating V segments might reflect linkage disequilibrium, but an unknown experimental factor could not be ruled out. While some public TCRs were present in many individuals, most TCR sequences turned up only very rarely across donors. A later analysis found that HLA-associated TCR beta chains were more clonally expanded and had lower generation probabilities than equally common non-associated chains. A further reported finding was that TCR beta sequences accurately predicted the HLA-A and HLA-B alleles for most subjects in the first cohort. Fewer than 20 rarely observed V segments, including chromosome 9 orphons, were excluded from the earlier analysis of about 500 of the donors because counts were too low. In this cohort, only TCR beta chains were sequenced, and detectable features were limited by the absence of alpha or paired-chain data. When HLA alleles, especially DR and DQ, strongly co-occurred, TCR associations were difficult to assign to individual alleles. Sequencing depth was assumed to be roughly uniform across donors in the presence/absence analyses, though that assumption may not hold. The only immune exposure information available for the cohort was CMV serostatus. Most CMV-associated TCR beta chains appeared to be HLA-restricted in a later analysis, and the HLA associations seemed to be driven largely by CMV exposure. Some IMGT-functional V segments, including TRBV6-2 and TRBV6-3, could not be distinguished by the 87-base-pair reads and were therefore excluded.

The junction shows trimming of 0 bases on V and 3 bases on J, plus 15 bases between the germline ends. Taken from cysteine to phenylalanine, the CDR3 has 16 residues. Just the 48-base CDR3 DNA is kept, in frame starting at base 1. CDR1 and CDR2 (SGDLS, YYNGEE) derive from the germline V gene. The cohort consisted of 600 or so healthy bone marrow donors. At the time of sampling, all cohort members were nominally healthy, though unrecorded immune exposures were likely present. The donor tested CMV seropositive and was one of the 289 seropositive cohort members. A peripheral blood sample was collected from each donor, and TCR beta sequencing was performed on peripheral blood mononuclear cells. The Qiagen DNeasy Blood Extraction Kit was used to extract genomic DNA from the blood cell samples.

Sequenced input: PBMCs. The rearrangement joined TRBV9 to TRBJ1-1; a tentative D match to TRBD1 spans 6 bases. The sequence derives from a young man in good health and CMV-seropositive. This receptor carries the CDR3 CASSVDWQGMDTEAFF. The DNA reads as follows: TGTGCCAGCAGCGTAGATTGGCAGGGGATGGACACTGAAGCTTTCTTT.